This T cell receptor (beta chain) came from a study of shared clonotypes between healthy human individuals. Germline CDR1 and CDR2: LGHNA and YSLEER. The CDR3 length is 13 residues. V lost 4 bases and J 3 bases, leaving 9 bases between the germline ends. Generated by immunoSEQ multiplex PCR, the TCRdb table keeps only in-frame clones and is missing some. This sample has fewer than 2.5 million clones; over 85% occur once, and the top ten carry approximately 0.35%. The sample consisted of naive CD4+ T cells from PBMCs. The subset: CD45RA+ positively selected. This chain uses TRBV4-3 with TRBJ1-1, with D uncertain. This TCR was sampled from a man younger than 30 in good health. Some clones in this sample may be carry-over from other donors' samples. The CDR3 DNA reads TGCGCCAGCAGCCCCACATCCTACACTGAAGCTTTCTTT. This encodes CASSPTSYTEAFF.